Below, one T cell receptor beta chain is given with its context. This sample was included in a study of blood T cell repertoires in COVID-19. The protocol was immunoSEQ multiplex PCR, while the TCRdb copy is restricted to in-frame clones and leaves out a portion. This table has 200,000 or so clones, about 80% appearing once. The clonotype was recovered from a woman aged 55-70 years with acute or convalescent COVID-19. Input material: peripheral blood.

The CDR3 spells CASSQDGTSAAGELFF. CDR3 sequence (DNA): TGTGCCAGCAGCCAAGACGGGACTAGCGCGGCCGGGGAGCTGTTTTTT. The V and J genes are TRBV4-2 and TRBJ2-2; 10 bases map to TRBD2. The CDR3 runs 16 residues. Germline V CDR1 and CDR2: LGHNA, YNFKEQ. J was trimmed by 6 bases and V by 0 bases; bases with no gene match: 4.